The 2 T cell receptor beta chains reported below all come from one sample, sequenced in a study of PD-1 blockade in classical Hodgkin lymphoma. Using immunoSEQ multiplex PCR, the repertoire was profiled, and TCRdb retains in-frame clones only, with some absent. This table holds approximately 31,000 clones, 85% to 95% found once. Time point: newly diagnosed, previously untreated cHL patient sample. The source material was peripheral blood mononuclear cells (PBMCs). These receptor sequences come from a human donor with classical Hodgkin lymphoma.

V is TRBV7-2 and J is TRBJ2-1; 9 bases agree with TRBD2. The J segment lost 3 bases and the V segment lost 1 base, leaving 4 bases of the junction unmatched. This CDR3 has 16 amino acids. The V gene's germline CDR1 is SGHTA and CDR2 FQGNSA. CDR3 protein: CASSLVAGAIYNEQFF. The CDR3 region has the DNA TGTGCCAGCAGCTTAGTAGCGGGAGCTATCTACAATGAGCAGTTCTTC.

The chain couples TRBV19 to TRBJ2-3, with D possibly TRBD2 on 5 matching bases. The CDR3 consists of 14 residues. Trimming cost V 4 bases and J 6 bases, with 14 bases left between them. Germline V gene lookup returns CDR1 LNHDA and CDR2 SQIVND (reference sequence). The DNA for the CDR3 is TGTGCCAGTAGTACCACTAGTCCCGCGGATACGCAGTATTTT. Translation gives CASSTTSPADTQYF. Looking up the rest from reference TRBV19 and TRBJ2-3 gives the full variable domain: DGGITQSPKYLFRKEGQNVTLSCEQNLNHDAMYWYRQDPGQGLRLIYYSQIVNDFQKGDIAEGYSVSREKKESFPLTVTSAQKNPTAFYLCASSTTSPADTQYFGPGTRLTVL.